These T cell receptor beta chains were read from a single sample in a study of shared clonotypes between healthy human individuals. Using immunoSEQ multiplex PCR, the repertoire was profiled, and TCRdb retains in-frame clones only, with some absent. The data show some 2 million clones, about 95% seen once. The sample consisted of naive CD4+ T cells sorted from blood. The receptors come from a man younger than 35 in good health. Both conserved end residues are part of each CDR3. A D gene is named only where the DNA matches it firmly. Clone size is shown for a subset of rows, as once, few, many or a class of expanded clone.

>TRBV19|.|.|TRBJ2-7
TGTGCCAGCCATAAAAATGAGCAGTACTTC
CASHKNEQYF
>TRBV30|.|.|TRBJ2-3
TGTGCCTGGGGTTCCGTAGGCCGGGCGCAGTATTTT
CAWGSVGRAQYF
>TRBV6-1|.|.|TRBJ1-1
TGTGCCAGCGGGGTTGTCCGAGTCACTGAAGCTTTCTTT
CASGVVRVTEAFF
>TRBV5-1|.|.|TRBJ1-6
TGCGCCAGCAGCCCCAGGGACGGATATAATTCACCCCTCCACTTT
CASSPRDGYNSPLHF
>TRBV15|.|.|TRBJ1-1
TGTGCCACCAGCAGAGATAATTCCCGGTTGGGCACTGAAGCTTTCTTT
CATSRDNSRLGTEAFF
>TRBV23-1|.|.|TRBJ2-7
TGCGCCAGCAGTAAGAGGGAGCAGTACTTC
CASSKREQYF
>TRBV27|.|TRBD2|TRBJ2-3
TGTGCCAGCAGTGCTACTAGCGGGACTATCACAGATACGCAGTATTTT
CASSATSGTITDTQYF
>TRBV4-2|.|.|TRBJ1-4
TGTGCCAGCAGCCAGGAAGGCGCAACTAATGAAAAACTGTTTTTT
CASSQEGATNEKLFF
>TRBV2|.|TRBD2|TRBJ2-3
TGTGCCAGCAGCATACTAGCGGGAGTAACAGATACGCAGTATTTT
CASSILAGVTDTQYF
>TRBV2|.|.|TRBJ1-5
TGTGCCAGTCAAAAGGAACAGGGTATGGGCAATCAGCCCCAGCATTTT
CASQKEQGMGNQPQHF
>TRBV4-1|.|.|TRBJ2-7
TGCGCCAGCAGCCAAAACCCGACGGGCCTGTACGAGCAGTACTTC
CASSQNPTGLYEQYF
>TRBV6-1|once|TRBD1|TRBJ1-2
TGTGCCACCTACAGGGGGCTCGGCTATGGCTACACCTTC
CATYRGLGYGYTF
>TRBV7-2|.|TRBD1|TRBJ1-3
TGTGCCAGCAGCTTAGCCGGACAGGGGGCGAAAAACACCATATATTTT
CASSLAGQGAKNTIYF
>TRBV9|.|TRBD2|TRBJ2-3
TGTGCCAGCAGCAGGACTAGCGGGAGGACAGATACGCAGTATTTT
CASSRTSGRTDTQYF
>TRBV5-4|.|.|TRBJ2-3
TGTGCCAGCAGCGACCCACGGAGCGGTCAGGATACGCAGTATTTT
CASSDPRSGQDTQYF
>TRBV2|.|.|TRBJ2-5
TGTGCCAGCAGGGGGCGGGTGCAAGAGACCCAGTACTTC
CASRGRVQETQYF
>TRBV18|.|TRBD1|TRBJ1-2
TGTGCCAGCTCACCCCGACACTTCTTCAACAGGGGGAGGCCTTATGGCTACACCTTC
CASSPRHFFNRGRPYGYTF
>TRBV7-2|.|.|TRBJ2-1
TGTGCCAGCAGCTTAGGGACGCCACTCAATGAGCAGTTCTTC
CASSLGTPLNEQFF
>TRBV5-1|.|.|TRBJ1-2
TGCGCCAGCAGCTTGCACGGCGACTATGGCTACACCTTC
CASSLHGDYGYTF
>TRBV11-2|.|TRBD1|TRBJ2-5
TGTGCCAGCAGCCGGACAGGGGTAAAGGAGACCCAGTACTTC
CASSRTGVKETQYF
>TRBV6-5|.|.|TRBJ2-7
TGTGCCAGCAGCTACACCTACGAGCAGTACTTC
CASSYTYEQYF
>TRBV5-1|.|TRBD1|TRBJ2-3
TGCGCCAGCAGCCGCGCCGGACAGGGTGGAAATACGCAGTATTTT
CASSRAGQGGNTQYF
>TRBV11-3|once|.|TRBJ2-3
TGTGCCAGCGGGGACACAATCACAGATACGCAGTATTTT
CASGDTITDTQYF
>TRBV30|.|TRBD1|TRBJ1-1
TGTGCCTCCTACGGACAGGTGAACACTGAAGCTTTCTTT
CASYGQVNTEAFF
>TRBV11-2|.|.|TRBJ2-3
TGTGCCAGCAGCTTAGTCCCTACAGGGCAGGATACGCAGTATTTT
CASSLVPTGQDTQYF
>TRBV19|.|.|TRBJ1-2
TGTGCCAGTAGTGTCGGACAGACCATAAACTATGGCTACACCTTC
CASSVGQTINYGYTF
>TRBV2|.|TRBD1|TRBJ1-6
TGTGCCAGCAGAGCCGGGACAGGGGAGACACCCCTCCACTTT
CASRAGTGETPLHF
>TRBV28|.|.|TRBJ2-3
TGTGCCAGCAGTTTCGGACCCGGACCTAGCACAGATACGCAGTATTTT
CASSFGPGPSTDTQYF
>TRBV5-1|.|TRBD2|TRBJ2-2
TGCGCCAGCAAAGCTCCGGGACTAGTATCATCTGGGGAGCTGTTTTTT
CASKAPGLVSSGELFF
>TRBV4-3|.|.|TRBJ2-3
TGCGCCAGCAGCCAAGATTACGGGATTTGGGATACGCAGTATTTT
CASSQDYGIWDTQYF
>TRBV11-3|.|.|TRBJ2-3
TGTGCCAGCAGCTTTTCTGTTACAAGACTGACGGGCACAGATACGCAGTATTTT
CASSFSVTRLTGTDTQYF
>TRBV6-5|once|.|TRBJ2-2
TGTGCCAGCAGGCCCGGGACAACGAACACCGGGGAGCTGTTTTTT
CASRPGTTNTGELFF
>TRBV7-8|.|.|TRBJ2-6
TGTGCCAGCAGCTTAAAGGCCCTCTCTGGGGCCAACGTCCTGACTTTC
CASSLKALSGANVLTF
>TRBV7-9|.|.|TRBJ2-7
TGTGCCAGCAGCTACGCCCGAGATATGGAGCAGTACTTC
CASSYARDMEQYF
>TRBV2|.|.|TRBJ2-5
TGTGCCAGCAGCCCACCTTTGAGCCAAGTGGAGACCCAGTACTTC
CASSPPLSQVETQYF
>TRBV19|.|TRBD1|TRBJ2-7
TGTGCCAGTAGTATAGATCTCGGCAGGGGGTACGAGCAGTACTTC
CASSIDLGRGYEQYF
>TRBV6-5|.|TRBD1|TRBJ1-1
TGTGCCAGCAGCCGGACAGGGAGGGACACTGAAGCTTTCTTT
CASSRTGRDTEAFF
>TRBV10-1|.|.|TRBJ2-3
TGCGCCAGCAGTGAGTCGGACCGATGGCAGTATTTT
CASSESDRWQYF
>TRBV6-6|once|TRBD1|TRBJ2-1
TGTGCCATGTCTGGACAGGGGGCGATTGAGCAGTTCTTC
CAMSGQGAIEQFF
>TRBV5-6|.|TRBD1|TRBJ1-5
TGTGCCAGCAGCCGAATAGGGGGCTCAAGCAATCAGCCCCAGCATTTT
CASSRIGGSSNQPQHF
>TRBV6-1|.|TRBD1|TRBJ2-7
TGTGCCAGCAGTGAACACCCCAGGGGGCGCTTCGCCCACCTCTTC
CASSEHPRGRFAHLF
>TRBV5-1|.|TRBD2|TRBJ2-1
TGCGCCAGCAGCTCGCCTGGACTAGCAGGTAATGAGCAGTTCTTC
CASSSPGLAGNEQFF
>TRBV7-8|.|.|TRBJ2-3
TGTGCCAGCCAACCGGGGGGCCGGGGAGATACGCAGTATTTT
CASQPGGRGDTQYF
>TRBV6-5|.|.|TRBJ2-1
TGTGCCAGCAGTTACTCGGGACTTCAAAACAATGAGCAGTTCTTC
CASSYSGLQNNEQFF
>TRBV4-3|.|.|TRBJ1-6
TGCGCCAGCAGCCAATACAGGGATTCACCCCTCCACTTT
CASSQYRDSPLHF
>TRBV10-2|.|.|TRBJ1-6
TGCGCCAGCAGATCTGACGGAAATAATTCACCCCTCCACTTT
CASRSDGNNSPLHF
>TRBV6-5|.|.|TRBJ1-3
TGTGCCAGCAGTTACGACGCGGGCTCTGGAAACACCATATATTTT
CASSYDAGSGNTIYF
>TRBV30|.|.|TRBJ1-5
TGTGCCTGGAGTCTAGCCCATGATAGCAATCAGCCCCAGCATTTT
CAWSLAHDSNQPQHF
>TRBV7-2|.|TRBD2|TRBJ2-7
TGTGCCAGCAGCCCCGCCGGGACTAGCGGGTACGAGCAGTACTTC
CASSPAGTSGYEQYF
>TRBV4-1|.|TRBD2|TRBJ2-2
TGCGCCAGCAGCCAAGGGCTAGCGGGGGGTATGGGGGAGCTGTTTTTT
CASSQGLAGGMGELFF
>TRBV14|.|.|TRBJ1-2
TGTGCCAGCAGCCAAGACATCGGGACACTGGATGGCTACACCTTC
CASSQDIGTLDGYTF
>TRBV19|once|.|TRBJ2-7
TGTGCCAGTAGTATACCCGGACGGGTTGGCTACGAGCAGTACTTC
CASSIPGRVGYEQYF
>TRBV6-5|.|TRBD1|TRBJ1-5
TGTGCCAGCAGTTCCGGGACAGGTGATTATCAGCCCCAGCATTTT
CASSSGTGDYQPQHF
>TRBV5-4|.|.|TRBJ2-5
TGTGCCAGCAGCTTGGCGCTAGAGACCCAGTACTTC
CASSLALETQYF
>TRBV18|.|.|TRBJ2-1
TGTGCCAGCTCAGGACCGGGACTGGGATCGAATGAGCAGTTCTTC
CASSGPGLGSNEQFF
>TRBV27|.|.|TRBJ1-1
TGTGCCAGCAGTTTGTCCAGGGAGAACACTGAAGCTTTCTTT
CASSLSRENTEAFF